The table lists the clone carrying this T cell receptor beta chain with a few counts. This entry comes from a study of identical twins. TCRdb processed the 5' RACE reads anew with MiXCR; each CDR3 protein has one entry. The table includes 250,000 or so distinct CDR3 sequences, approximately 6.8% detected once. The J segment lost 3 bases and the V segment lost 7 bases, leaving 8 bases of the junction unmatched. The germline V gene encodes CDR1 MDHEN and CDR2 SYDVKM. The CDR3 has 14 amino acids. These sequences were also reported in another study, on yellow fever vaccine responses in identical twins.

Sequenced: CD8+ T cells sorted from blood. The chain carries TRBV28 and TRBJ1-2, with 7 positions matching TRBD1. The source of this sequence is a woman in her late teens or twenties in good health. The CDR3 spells CASTRGQGYYGYTF. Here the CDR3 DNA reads TGTGCCAGCACGAGGGGGCAGGGATACTATGGCTACACCTTC.